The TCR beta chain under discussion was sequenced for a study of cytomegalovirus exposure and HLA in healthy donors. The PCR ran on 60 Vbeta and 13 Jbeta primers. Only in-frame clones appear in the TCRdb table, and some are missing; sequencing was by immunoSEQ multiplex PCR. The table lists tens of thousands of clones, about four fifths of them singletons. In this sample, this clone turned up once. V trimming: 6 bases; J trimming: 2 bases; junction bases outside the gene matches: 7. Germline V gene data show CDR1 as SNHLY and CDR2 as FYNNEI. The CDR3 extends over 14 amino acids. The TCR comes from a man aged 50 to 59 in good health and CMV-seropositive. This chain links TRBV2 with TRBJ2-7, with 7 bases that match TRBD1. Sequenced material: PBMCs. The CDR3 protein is CASRQDRNTYEQYF. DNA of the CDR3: TGTGCCAGCAGGCAGGACAGGAATACCTACGAGCAGTACTTC. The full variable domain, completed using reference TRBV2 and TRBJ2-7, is EPEVTQTPSHQVTQMGQEVILRCVPISNHLYFYWYRQILGQKVEFLVSFYNNEISEKSEIFDDQFSVERPDGSNFTLKIRSTKLEDSAMYFCASRQDRNTYEQYFGPGTRLTVT.